Below, one TCR beta chain is given with its context. The antigen remains unidentified. These data come from a study of CD8+ T cells in alopecia areata. As for treatment: oral pan-JAK inhibitor, 5-10 mg twice daily. A FACSAria was used to sort CD4+ and CD8+ T cells. These cells came from PBMCs. Findings and limits, study-wide: In scalp and blood during tofacitinib, many expanded lesional clones persisted. Scalp sequencing also captures normal skin's resident alphabeta T cells.

Germline lookup yields CDR1 LNHDA and CDR2 SQIVND (reference sequence). V lost 5 bases and J lost 3, with 8 bases in between. The length of the CDR3 is 13 residues. Extracted from the samples, RNA was reverse transcribed into cDNA to serve as the sequencing template. Method: immunoSEQ multiplex PCR; TCRdb's copy keeps in-frame clones and lacks some. There are about 210,000 clones in the sample; more than 45% occur only once, and 1.6% lies in the top ten. This clonotype originated in a human donor with alopecia areata. The V gene is TRBV19, the J gene TRBJ1-5; D is unresolved. The source was CD4+ T cells sorted from blood, collected at week 4, from a patient treated with tofacitinib. In DNA form, the CDR3 reads TGTGCCAGTAGTCGGCAGGTCAATCAGCCCCAGCATTTT. Translating it yields CASSRQVNQPQHF.